Listed below are T cell receptor beta chains from one sample, sequenced in a study of T cells in Graves' hyperthyroidism and ophthalmopathy. Using its own MiXCR run on the multiplex PCR reads, TCRdb lists one record per CDR3 protein. The repertoire holds 380,000 or so distinct CDR3 sequences, with 14% as singletons. Sample: blood. Receptors originate from a woman in her 30s with Graves' hyperthyroidism. Each CDR3 is given with its conserved first and last residue. The order of the fields is J gene, D gene, V gene, CDR3 protein. D genes are given only for firm matches.

>TRBJ2-7|NA|TRBV12-3/TRBV12-4
CASSPSGADYEQYF
>TRBJ2-2|TRBD1|TRBV29-1
CSTSRDSSTGELFF
>TRBJ2-1|TRBD2|TRBV30
CACTSGGGYNEQFF
>TRBJ1-5|NA|TRBV27
CASGTGQPQPQHF
>TRBJ2-3|TRBD2|TRBV4-1
CASSQSTSAISTDTQYF
>TRBJ2-7|NA|TRBV29-1
CSVLGPTFYEQYF
>TRBJ2-5|NA|TRBV11-2
CASSYRPGETQYF
>TRBJ2-1|TRBD2|TRBV3-1
CASSLAGLTYNEQFF
>TRBJ1-6|NA|TRBV11-2
CASSPPGWGGNSPLHF
>TRBJ1-2|NA|TRBV24-1
CATRIPIGGSTNYGYTF
>TRBJ2-1|TRBD2|TRBV12-5
CASVASGSHNEQFF
>TRBJ2-3|NA|TRBV10-3
CAITLTGTDTRYF
>TRBJ2-1|NA|TRBV19
CASSLGLISSYNEQFF
>TRBJ2-7|NA|TRBV2
CASRLGGLSYEQYF